The 20 T cell receptor beta chains presented below share a single source sample, sequenced in a study of vaccination and CD4 T cells after COVID-19. Treatment here: roughly 10-day PBMC culture with coronavirus spike peptide pools or control peptides (ViraFEST assay). The antigens for these receptors are not known. Sequencing of the DNA from cultured CD4+ T cells was carried out with the Oncomine TCR Beta short-read assay. TCRdb fed the PCR reads into MiXCR, producing one record per CDR3 protein. This table has 12,000 to 15,000 distinct CDR3 sequences, 52% appearing once. Sequencing was done on a sample of CD4+ T cells from blood, cultured in vitro. These receptors were collected from a human donor who had recovered from COVID-19.

The rearrangement uses TRBV2 and TRBJ1-2; D is possibly TRBD1 (5 bases). Trimming took 1 base from V and 6 from J, leaving 15 bases between them. This CDR3 comprises 15 residues. Germline assignment: CDR1 SNHLY and CDR2 FYNNEI. CDR3 nucleotide sequence: TGTGCCAGCAGTGAAGATGCCGGGATGGGACATGGCTACACCTTC. Encoded protein: CASSEDAGMGHGYTF.

The chain combines TRBV18 with TRBJ1-1; D perhaps matches TRBD1 (6 bases). Per germline, CDR1 KGHSH and CDR2 LQKENI. The CDR3 consists of 14 residues. V shed 3 bases and J shed 3 bases, with 11 bases lying between them. CDR3 in amino acids: CASSPNEGDTEAFF. The CDR3 DNA reads as TGTGCCAGCTCACCTAACGAGGGGGACACTGAAGCTTTCTTT.

V gene TRBV20-1 combines with J gene TRBJ2-1; 16 nucleotides align to TRBD2. Trimming removed 4 bases from V and 8 bases from J; junction bases left unmatched: 11. CDR3 length equals 17 residues. Per germline, CDR1 DFQATT and CDR2 SNEGSKA (reference sequence). The CDR3 bases are TGCAGTGCTATCTCCGGGACTAGCGGGAGGGTAGGGGATGAGCAGTTCTTC. This sequence encodes CSAISGTSGRVGDEQFF.

The V gene is TRBV6-1, the J gene TRBJ2-2; perhaps TRBD1 as D (6 bases). Germline V gives CDR1 MNHNS, CDR2 SASEGT. The CDR3 totals 17 residues. V was cut by 7 bases and J by 6 bases, with 24 bases left in between. CDR3 region: CASTPGVVLGLAGELFF. The CDR3 coding sequence is TGTGCCAGCACCCCAGGGGTGGTTTTGGGTTTAGCCGGGGAGCTGTTTTTT.

This sequence joins TRBV6-1 and TRBJ2-5, with 7 positions matching TRBD2. The germline V gene has CDR1 MNHNS and CDR2 SASEGT. V lost 2 bases and J lost 0; bases outside the gene matches: 6. This CDR3 spans 16 amino acids. Here the CDR3 reads CASSESVSGYQETQYF. The CDR3 bases are TGTGCCAGCAGTGAAAGCGTTAGCGGGTACCAAGAGACCCAGTACTTC.

This chain connects TRBV19 to TRBJ2-7, with TRBD2 matching 11 bases. In germline, CDR1 is LNHDA, CDR2 SQIVND (reference sequence). V lost 5 bases to trimming and J lost 6 bases; unmatched junction nucleotides: 24. CDR3 length: 20 amino acids. The CDR3 DNA follows: TGTGCCAGTAGTTTGATCGACAGGGCGGTCGGTAGCGGGAGGGCCCGCGAGCAGTACTTC. The encoded protein is CASSLIDRAVGSGRAREQYF.

This clonotype has only a few counts. The chain links TRBV7-2 to TRBJ2-5; 9 nucleotides agree with TRBD2. Germline V lookup: CDR1 SGHTA, CDR2 FQGNSA. The CDR3 length is 18 residues. Germline trimming cut 6 bases from V and 2 bases from J; bases unmatched to any gene: 16. The CDR3 nucleotides read TGTGCCAGCAGTCCTTTTTATGGGCCCGCGGGAGGGCAAGAGACCCAGTACTTC. Its protein product is CASSPFYGPAGGQETQYF.

The chain links TRBV24-1 to TRBJ2-5; 7 bases are shared with TRBD2. The CDR3 loop spans 16 amino acids. The V gene end was trimmed by 0 bases and the J gene end by 3 bases; junction bases not matched to a gene: 6. Germline lookup yields CDR1 KGHDR and CDR2 SFDVKD. The CDR3 loop is CATSDLGAGREETQYF. CDR3 in DNA: TGTGCCACCAGTGATTTGGGGGCAGGGAGGGAAGAGACCCAGTACTTC.

The genes are TRBV5-1 and TRBJ2-7; 8 bases are a match to TRBD2. Germline values: CDR1 SGHRS, CDR2 YFSETQ. The junction had 5 bases not matched to a gene; V was cut back by 0 bases and J by 0 bases. This CDR3 contains 16 residues. For the CDR3, the DNA is TGCGCCAGCAGCTTGGCCCGCGGGAGGTCCTCCTACGAGCAGTACTTC. Amino acids: CASSLARGRSSYEQYF.

This clonotype was found a few times. The rearrangement links TRBV27 to TRBJ1-4; D is uncertain. CDR1 is MNHEY, CDR2 SMNVEV, per germline (reference sequence). The CDR3 consists of 14 residues. The V gene lost 1 base and the J gene lost 1 base, with 4 bases spanning the gap. As DNA, the CDR3 is TGTGCCAGCAGTTTATGGGGAACTAATGAAAAACTGTTTTTT. Translation gives CASSLWGTNEKLFF.

The J gene is TRBJ1-5, the V gene TRBV20-1, with D possibly matching TRBD1 (5 bases). Trimming shortened V by 8 bases and J by 9 bases, and 20 bases separated the two germline ends. Germline-derived CDR1 and CDR2 are DFQATT and SNEGSKA (reference sequence). CDR3 size: 13 residues. CDR3 in amino acids: CSIPGTPGWPQHF. Written as DNA, the CDR3 is TGCAGTATCCCCGGGACTCCGGGTTGGCCCCAGCATTTT.

CDR3 loop: CARGPGQLGNQPQHF. CDR3 nucleotide sequence: TGTGCCAGAGGACCGGGACAGCTTGGCAATCAGCCCCAGCATTTT. The genes are TRBV27 and TRBJ1-5; TRBD1 aligns across 7 bases. The CDR3 is 15 amino acids. CDR1 is MNHEY, CDR2 SMNVEV, per germline (reference sequence). The trim removed 9 bases at V and 2 bases at J, leaving 10 bases unmatched.

This rearrangement joins TRBV27 to TRBJ2-1; TRBD1 agrees at 9 bases. Judging by the DNA end, TRBJ2-7 fits better; the J call may be wrong. The CDR3 contains 15 residues. The germline V gene encodes CDR1 MNHEY and CDR2 SMNVEV (reference sequence). The CDR3 is CASTQNWDRVAEQYF. The CDR3, as DNA: TGTGCCAGCACCCAGAATTGGGACAGGGTGGCCGAGCAGTACTTC.

The gene calls are TRBV1 and TRBJ2-1; whether TRBD2, the table's D call, matches the DNA was not checked. TRBV1 is tagged as a pseudogene. There are 15 residues in the CDR3. In DNA form, the CDR3 reads TGCACCAGCAGCCAAAGCGGGATCTACGCTAATGAGCAGTTCTTC. It is translated as CTSSQSGIYANEQFF.

This clonotype was recorded a few times. The chain links TRBV24-1 to TRBJ2-7; TRBD2 matches 10 bases. Germline V lookup: CDR1 KGHDR, CDR2 SFDVKD. This CDR3 region has 15 residues. Trimming removed 7 bases from V and 7 bases from J; junction bases left unmatched: 12. The CDR3 nucleotides read TGTGCCACCAGCATGGGCCTAGCGGGAGAGCGGGAGCAGTACTTC. Translation gives CATSMGLAGEREQYF.

Judged by abundance, this clonotype is medium-sized. This chain connects TRBV7-6 to TRBJ1-5, with TRBD1 matching 7 bases. Per the germline V gene, CDR1 is SGHVS and CDR2 is FNYEAQ. The V segment lost 5 bases and the J segment 6 bases; nucleotides outside the gene matches: 7. The CDR3 has 14 residues. The CDR3 coding sequence is TGTGCCAGCAGCGAGGGACAGATTGGTCAGCCCCAGCATTTT. Amino acids: CASSEGQIGQPQHF. The full variable domain, in which reference TRBV7-6 and TRBJ1-5 provide the parts outside the CDR3, is GAGVSQSPRYKVTKRGQDVALRCDPISGHVSLYWYRQALGQGPEFLTYFNYEAQQDKSGLPNDRFSAERPEGSISTLTIQRTEQRDSAMYRCASSEGQIGQPQHFGDGTRLSIL.

The chain carries TRBV20-1 and TRBJ2-4, with TRBD2 matching over 8 bases. The V gene's germline CDR1 is DFQATT and CDR2 SNEGSKA (reference sequence). J gave up 3 bases and V 6 bases, and 13 bases lay outside the gene matches. The CDR3 length is 16 residues. CDR3 amino acids: CSAAGLGRGGKNIQYF. The CDR3 coding sequence is TGCAGTGCGGCTGGACTCGGGAGGGGGGGCAAAAACATTCAGTACTTC.

This clonotype has more than one count but fewer than ten. The chain carries TRBV6-1 and TRBJ1-5; 8 bases align to TRBD1. Germline-derived CDR1 and CDR2 are MNHNS and SASEGT. CDR3 length: 13 amino acids. The V gene end was trimmed by 8 bases and the J gene end by 4 bases; junction bases not matched to a gene: 4. DNA of the CDR3: TGTGCCAGCCTCGGACAGGGTAATCAGCCCCAGCATTTT. Translating it yields CASLGQGNQPQHF.

Only a few counts were recorded for this clonotype. The chain joins TRBV20-1 to TRBJ1-4; TRBD1 matches at 9 bases. Germline values: CDR1 DFQATT, CDR2 SNEGSKA (reference sequence). The ends lost 1 base at V and 8 bases at J; junction bases unmatched: 5. This CDR3 is built from 14 residues. CDR3 coding DNA: TGCAGTGCTAGAGGGGGACAGGGTTCGGAAAAACTGTTTTTT. Protein product: CSARGGQGSEKLFF.

V is TRBV2 and J is TRBJ1-5, with unresolved D. CDR3 length: 13 residues. CDR1 is SNHLY, CDR2 FYNNEI, per germline. Trimming removed 7 bases at V and 0 bases at J, with 7 bases between. The chain's CDR3 is CASTENSNQPQHF. The CDR3 region has the DNA TGTGCCAGCACGGAAAATAGCAATCAGCCCCAGCATTTT.